Below are 20 T cell receptor beta chains sequenced from a single sample in a study of blood T cell repertoires in COVID-19. Method: immunoSEQ multiplex PCR; TCRdb's copy keeps in-frame clones and lacks some. This sample has 150,000 or so clones, with around 92% found just once. Specimen: peripheral blood. The receptor source for this set is a man aged 25-45 years with COVID-19, enrolled during active disease.

This chain links TRBV30 with TRBJ2-3; 10 bases fit TRBD1. Germline-derived CDR1 and CDR2 are GTSNPN and SVGIG (reference sequence). V lost 2 bases, J lost 1 base, and 3 bases stayed unmatched. CDR3 length: 15 amino acids. The CDR3 sequence is CAWSRGTGGTDTQYF. CDR3 sequence (DNA): TGTGCCTGGAGTAGAGGGACAGGGGGCACAGATACGCAGTATTTT.

J is TRBJ1-4 and V is TRBV24-1; TRBD1 is a possible D gene (6 bases). Germline V gene lookup returns CDR1 KGHDR and CDR2 SFDVKD. Trimming removed 9 bases from V and 7 bases from J, with 14 bases in between. The CDR3 is made up of 13 amino acids. This CDR3 is CATAQGLTEKLFF. CDR3 in DNA: TGTGCCACCGCACAGGGTCTTACTGAAAAACTGTTTTTT.

The gene calls are TRBV30 and TRBJ2-7; D perhaps matches TRBD1 (6 bases). The length of the CDR3 is 14 residues. Germline assignment: CDR1 GTSNPN and CDR2 SVGIG (reference sequence). The ends were cut back, 0 bases at V and 1 base at J, with 10 bases in the middle. The CDR3 nucleotides read TGTGCCTGGAGTGTAGGGGGTAAGTCCTACGAGCAGTACTTC. Protein: CAWSVGGKSYEQYF.

V is TRBV10-2 and J is TRBJ1-2, with 7 bases fitting TRBD1. With V trimmed by 0 bases and J by 10 bases, 2 bases remained unmatched. The CDR3 sequence is 12 residues long. The germline gives CDR1 WSHSY, CDR2 SAAADI. Here the CDR3 reads CASSESGTDYTF. DNA of the CDR3: TGCGCCAGCAGTGAGTCGGGGACAGACTACACCTTC.

The chain couples TRBV4-2 to TRBJ2-7; TRBD2 matches 10 bases. Unmatched junction bases numbered 7, after V lost 0 bases and J lost 5 bases. The germline V gene has CDR1 LGHNA and CDR2 YNFKEQ. The CDR3 contains 16 residues. In DNA, the CDR3 is TGTGCCAGCAGCCAAGATAGAGCTAGCGGGGGTGACGAGCAGTACTTC. This sequence encodes CASSQDRASGGDEQYF.

This clone turned up a few times. The V call is TRBV28, the J call TRBJ2-7; 12 bases match TRBD2. This CDR3 has 15 residues. V lost 5 bases and J lost 4; bases outside the gene matches: 6. Germline values: CDR1 MDHEN, CDR2 SYDVKM. The CDR3 loop is CASSLLAGGSYEQYF. In DNA, the CDR3 is TGTGCCAGCAGTCTACTAGCGGGAGGCTCGTACGAGCAGTACTTC. Supplemented by reference TRBV28 and TRBJ2-7, the full variable domain reads DVKVTQSSRYLVKRTGEKVFLECVQDMDHENMFWYRQDPGLGLRLIYFSYDVKMKEKGDIPEGYSVSREKKERFSLILESASTNQTSMYLCASSLLAGGSYEQYFGPGTRLTVT.

The J gene is TRBJ1-2, the V gene TRBV4-3; 7 bases line up with TRBD1. The CDR3 spans 13 residues. The trim removed 5 bases at V and 7 bases at J, leaving 7 bases unmatched. Germline loops: CDR1 LGHNA, CDR2 YSLEER. The CDR3 sequence is CASSYTGESGYTF. The CDR3 DNA is TGCGCCAGCAGCTACACAGGGGAATCTGGCTACACCTTC.

The chain combines TRBV7-2 with TRBJ2-6; perhaps TRBD2 as D (6 bases). The V and J ends lost 4 bases and 4 bases respectively, with 11 bases between them. The CDR3 has 15 amino acids. CDR1 is SGHTA and CDR2 is FQGNSA in the germline V gene. The CDR3 protein is CASSSHRGGANVLTF. The CDR3 DNA follows: TGTGCCAGCAGCTCCCACCGGGGGGGGGCCAACGTCCTGACTTTC.

The CDR3 protein is CASSLARQGGGTIYF. For the CDR3, the DNA is TGCGCCAGCAGCTTGGCCCGCCAGGGTGGTGGCACCATATATTTT. V gene TRBV5-1 combines with J gene TRBJ1-3; possible D gene TRBD1, 5 bases. Germline values: CDR1 SGHRS, CDR2 YFSETQ. V gave up 0 bases and J gave up 9 bases, with 16 bases separating them. The CDR3 is 15 amino acids.

The chain combines TRBV29-1 with TRBJ2-7, with D tentatively TRBD2 (6 bases). This CDR3 contains 13 residues. Trimming left V 4 bases short and J 4 bases short, with 14 bases between. Germline-derived CDR1 and CDR2 are SQVTM and ANQGSEA. CDR3 loop: CSVGLGGTYEQYF. DNA of the CDR3: TGCAGCGTTGGATTAGGCGGGACTTACGAGCAGTACTTC.

V gene TRBV29-1 combines with J gene TRBJ2-7; D unresolved. The CDR3 loop spans 13 amino acids. With 0 bases removed from V and 4 bases from J, the gap between germline ends came to 10 bases. Germline CDR1 reads SQVTM; CDR2 reads ANQGSEA. The CDR3 spells CSVEDVQAYEQYF. The DNA of the CDR3 is TGCAGCGTTGAAGATGTCCAGGCGTACGAGCAGTACTTC.

The chain carries TRBV30 and TRBJ1-3; TRBD1 is a possible D gene (6 bases). V gave up 3 bases and J gave up 2 bases, with 8 bases separating them. The CDR3 is made up of 13 amino acids. CDR1 GTSNPN and CDR2 SVGIG come from the germline V gene (reference sequence). The CDR3 DNA follows: TGTGCCTGGAGAACAGGGCCTGGAAACACCATATATTTT. This translates into CAWRTGPGNTIYF.

The chain recombines TRBV5-1 with TRBJ1-5; 9 nucleotides align to TRBD1. V lost 4 bases and J lost 1; bases outside the gene matches: 3. CDR3 length: 15 amino acids. From germline, CDR1 is SGHRS and CDR2 YFSETQ. The CDR3 nucleotides are TGCGCCAGCAGCCGGACAGGGGACAGCAATCAGCCCCAGCATTTT. It yields the protein CASSRTGDSNQPQHF.

V usage is TRBV6-5 and J usage is TRBJ2-3, with D hard to call. With 5 bases removed from V and 0 bases from J, the gap between germline ends came to 6 bases. The CDR3 totals 13 residues. In germline, CDR1 is MNHEY, CDR2 SVGAGI. CDR3 nucleotides: TGTGCCAGCAGTCTAAGCAGCACAGATACGCAGTATTTT. Translation: CASSLSSTDTQYF.

The chain joins TRBV28 to TRBJ2-1, with TRBD1 identical over 9 bases. In germline, CDR1 is MDHEN, CDR2 SYDVKM. There are 16 residues in the CDR3. Losses at the gene ends were 4 bases for V and 4 bases for J; bases not matched to a gene: 8. Here the CDR3 reads CASSSLRDRDYNEQFF. CDR3 DNA sequence: TGTGCCAGCAGTTCCCTCCGGGACAGGGATTACAATGAGCAGTTCTTC.

This clone was seen a single time. The chain recombines TRBV4-3 with TRBJ2-2, with D possibly being TRBD1 (6 bases). Germline CDR1 reads LGHNA; CDR2 reads YSLEER. This CDR3 is 14 amino acids long. Trimming left V 0 bases short and J 6 bases short, with 8 bases between. DNA of the CDR3: TGCGCCAGCAGCCAAGATTCAGGGGCCGGGGAGCTGTTTTTT. It specifies CASSQDSGAGELFF.

The chain uses TRBV19 and TRBJ2-7; 14 bases agree with TRBD2. Germline CDR1 reads LNHDA; CDR2 reads SQIVND (reference sequence). Trimming cost V 5 bases and J 3 bases; bases outside gene matches: 12. CDR3 size: 18 residues. The CDR3 nucleotides are TGTGCCAGTAGTTCGACTAGCGGGGGGGCATTCGTATTCTACGAGCAGTACTTC. The encoded protein is CASSSTSGGAFVFYEQYF.

The rearrangement uses TRBV19 and TRBJ2-7, with 9 bases that match TRBD1. Germline V CDR1 and CDR2: LNHDA, SQIVND (reference sequence). The CDR3 is 16 residues long. Trimming at V came to 2 bases and at J to 5 bases, leaving 10 bases not matched to a gene. The CDR3 DNA follows: TGTGCCAGTAGTATACACCCACAGGGGGCGATGAACGAGCAGTACTTC. It specifies CASSIHPQGAMNEQYF. The variable domain in full, with the rest retrieved from reference TRBV19 and TRBJ2-7, is DGGITQSPKYLFRKEGQNVTLSCEQNLNHDAMYWYRQDPGQGLRLIYYSQIVNDFQKGDIAEGYSVSREKKESFPLTVTSAQKNPTAFYLCASSIHPQGAMNEQYFGPGTRLTVT.

The CDR3 protein is CASTSNLRNTGELFF. The CDR3, as DNA: TGTGCCAGCACCTCCAATTTGCGGAACACCGGGGAGCTGTTTTTT. The rearrangement joins TRBV5-4 to TRBJ2-2; D not certain. This CDR3 region has 15 residues. Trimming left V 6 bases short and J 1 base short, with 13 bases between. Looked up from germline, CDR1 is SGHNT and CDR2 is YYREEE (reference sequence).

The J gene is TRBJ1-5, the V gene TRBV25-1; TRBD1 matches at 7 bases. The germline V gene has CDR1 MGHDK and CDR2 SYGVNS. This CDR3 comprises 17 residues. Trimming took 2 bases from V and 2 from J; bases not matched to a gene: 9. CDR3 sequence: CASSEADRPGGNQPQHF. The CDR3 bases are TGTGCCAGCAGTGAAGCGGACAGGCCGGGTGGCAATCAGCCCCAGCATTTT. The variable domain in full, completed from reference TRBV25-1 and TRBJ1-5, reads EADIYQTPRYLVIGTGKKITLECSQTMGHDKMYWYQQDPGMELHLIHYSYGVNSTEKGDLSSESTVSRIRTEHFPLTLESARPSHTSQYLCASSEADRPGGNQPQHFGDGTRLSIL.